This TCR beta chain was recorded in a study of T cell responses to AZD1222 COVID-19 vaccine. Measured with immunoSEQ multiplex PCR; TCRdb has only the in-frame clones, and not every one. The sample contains 90,000 to 120,000 clones, roughly 89% of which appear only once. Germline V gene sequence: CDR1 SGHDN, CDR2 FVKESK. V lost 1 base to trimming and J lost 7 bases, with 15 bases between them. The CDR3 runs to 15 residues. Overall study findings and caveats: Baseline seropositivity occurred in only a handful of AZD1222 recipients. Unmutated variant regions reportedly attract nearly half of all spike-specific TCRs. CD4 TCRs covered the whole spike, strongest at regions 160-218 and 743-854. Most donors were white British, females outnumbered males, and clonal diversity was possibly underestimated.

Concerning this clone: No antigen is known for it.

The sequencing used peripheral blood, collected on day 0 of AZD1222 vaccination. The V and J genes are TRBV14 and TRBJ2-3, with D possibly called TRBD1 or TRBD2 (5 bases each). The TCR sequence derives from an adult in good health. The DNA for the CDR3 is TGTGCCAGCAGCCAAGGCGTAGGTGGGACCCATACGCAGTATTTT. It translates to CASSQGVGGTHTQYF.